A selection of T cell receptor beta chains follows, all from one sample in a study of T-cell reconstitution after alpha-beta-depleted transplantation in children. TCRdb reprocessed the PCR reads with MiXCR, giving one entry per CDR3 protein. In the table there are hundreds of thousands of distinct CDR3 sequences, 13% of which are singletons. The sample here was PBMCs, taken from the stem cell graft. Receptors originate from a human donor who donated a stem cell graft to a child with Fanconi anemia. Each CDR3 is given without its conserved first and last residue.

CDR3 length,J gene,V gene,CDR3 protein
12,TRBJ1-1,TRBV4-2,ASSARRGNTEAF
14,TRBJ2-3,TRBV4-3,ASSQDRASARDTQY
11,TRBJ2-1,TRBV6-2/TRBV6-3,ASSRQLYNEQF
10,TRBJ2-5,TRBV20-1,SSTGTLETQY
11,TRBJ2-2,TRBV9,ASSAITIGELF
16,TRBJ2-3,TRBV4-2,ASSQDFRARPSTDTQY
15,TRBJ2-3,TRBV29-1,SVRGSSGLGSTDTQY
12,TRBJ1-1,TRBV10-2,ASSLDRADTEAF
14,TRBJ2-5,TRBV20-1,SAAGGQATSQETQY
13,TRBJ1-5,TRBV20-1,SASEAGVGSQPQH
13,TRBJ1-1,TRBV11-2,ASSQTGQGNTEAF
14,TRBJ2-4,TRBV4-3,ASSEGAYLAKNIQY
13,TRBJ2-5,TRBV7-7,ASSPGQGDQETQY
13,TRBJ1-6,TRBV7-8,ASSPRARGRTPLH
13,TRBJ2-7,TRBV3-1,ASSQGPGPSYEQY
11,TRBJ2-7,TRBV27,ASSFDRLGEQY
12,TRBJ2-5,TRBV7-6,ASSLGGSRETQY
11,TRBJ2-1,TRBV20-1,SANRDYHNEQF
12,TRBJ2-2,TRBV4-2,ASSQDIQFGELF
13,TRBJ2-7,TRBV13,ASSLNGRTHYEQY
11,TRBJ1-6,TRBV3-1,ASSQDRESPLH
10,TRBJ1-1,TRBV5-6,ASSFMGAPAF
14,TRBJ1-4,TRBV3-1,ASSQDTGRVYEKLF
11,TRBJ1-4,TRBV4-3,ASSQDPGEKLF
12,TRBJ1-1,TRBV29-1,SVELGRANTEAF
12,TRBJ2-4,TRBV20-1,SASRRSSEAIQY
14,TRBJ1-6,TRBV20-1,SAPSLGSSYNSPLH
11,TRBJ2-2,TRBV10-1,ASSDLNTGELF
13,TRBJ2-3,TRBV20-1,SAGTLPSSTDTQY
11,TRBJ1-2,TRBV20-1,RAQEGPNYGYT
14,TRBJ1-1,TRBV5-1,ASSLEGRGRGTEAF
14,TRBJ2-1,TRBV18,ASSPSTDAEYNEQF
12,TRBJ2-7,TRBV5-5,ASSFGTGTYEQY
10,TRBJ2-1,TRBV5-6,ASSLVRAPQF
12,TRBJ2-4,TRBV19,ASSWAGRENIQY
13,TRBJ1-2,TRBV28,ASSFLREINYGYT
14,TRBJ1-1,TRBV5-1,ASSLSPGAAGEEAF
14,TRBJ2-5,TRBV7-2,ASSLSLSGGAETQY
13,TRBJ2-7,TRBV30,AWSVRQRGVYEQY
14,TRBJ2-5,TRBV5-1,ASSSKLETGQETQY
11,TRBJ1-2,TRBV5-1,ASTPTGSYGYT
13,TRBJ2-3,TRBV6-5,ASSYSTHVTDTQY
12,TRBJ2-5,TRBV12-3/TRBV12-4,GSSFSGGGETQY
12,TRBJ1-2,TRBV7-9,ASSLAGSIYGYT
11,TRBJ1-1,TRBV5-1,ASSQTGATEAF
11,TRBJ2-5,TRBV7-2,ASSLNMGETQY